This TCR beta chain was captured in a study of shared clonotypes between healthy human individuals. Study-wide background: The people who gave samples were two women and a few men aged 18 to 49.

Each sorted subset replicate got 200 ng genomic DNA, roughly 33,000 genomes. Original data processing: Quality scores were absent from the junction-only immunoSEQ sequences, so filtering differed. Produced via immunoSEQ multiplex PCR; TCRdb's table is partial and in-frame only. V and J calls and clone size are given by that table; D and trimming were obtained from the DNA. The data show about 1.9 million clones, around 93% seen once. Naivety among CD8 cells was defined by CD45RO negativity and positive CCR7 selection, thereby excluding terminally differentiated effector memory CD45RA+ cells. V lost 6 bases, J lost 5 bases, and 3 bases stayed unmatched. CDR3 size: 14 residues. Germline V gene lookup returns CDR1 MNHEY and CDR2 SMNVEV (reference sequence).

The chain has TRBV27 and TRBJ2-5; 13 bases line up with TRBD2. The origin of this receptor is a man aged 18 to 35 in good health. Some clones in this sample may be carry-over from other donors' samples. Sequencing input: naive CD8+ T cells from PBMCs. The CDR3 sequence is CASSLTSGRETQYF. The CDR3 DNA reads TGTGCCAGCAGCCTGACTAGCGGGAGGGAGACCCAGTACTTC.